This record concerns one T cell receptor (beta chain) sequence. The antigen is not known. V dropped 6 bases and J dropped 9 bases, with 21 bases sitting between them. This CDR3 has 15 amino acids. From germline, CDR1 is MNHEY and CDR2 SVGAGI. The data were taken from a study of shared clonotypes between healthy human individuals. Study outcomes and limitations: A handful of donors shared around 5.1% of their naive CD4 clonotypes. Limited genetic and exposure-history diversity came from having few donors. Clonotypes which were not shared had lower generation probabilities than clonotypes that all four donors shared.

Assay: immunoSEQ multiplex PCR; the TCRdb copy retains only in-frame clones and omits some. The sample holds around 2,000,000 clones; 85% to 95% are singletons and the top ten take roughly 0.13%. Investigators divided CD4+ cells into CD45RA+ naive and CD45RA-negative memory subsets. The clonotype was recovered from a young man in good health. The chain has TRBV6-5 and TRBJ2-1; D possibly matches TRBD1 or TRBD2 (5 bases each). Material for sequencing was naive CD4+ T cells sorted from blood. This sample's subset: CD45RA+ positively selected. CDR3 region: CASRGPGTPSGEQFF. In DNA form, the CDR3 reads TGTGCCAGCAGGGGCCCCGGGACCCCGAGCGGTGAGCAGTTCTTC.